This T cell receptor beta chain was captured in a study of blood T cell repertoires in COVID-19. Profiling relied on immunoSEQ multiplex PCR, and the TCRdb table lists in-frame clones only, not all of them. The sample includes more than 300,000 clones, 80% to 90% of them seen just once. This clone was observed once. This sample includes further DNA sequences coding for the same CDR3. This clonotype was obtained from a woman aged 18-29 years who had recovered from COVID-19. Sequencing used PBMCs or T cells enriched from blood (not recorded which).

The CDR3 sequence is CASSQPRDRVREQYF. As DNA, the CDR3 is TGCGCCAGCAGCCAGCCCCGGGACAGGGTACGAGAGCAGTACTTC. The chain has TRBV4-1 and TRBJ2-7; 9 bases fit TRBD1. Germline trimming cut 3 bases from V and 7 bases from J; bases unmatched to any gene: 10. The CDR3 totals 15 residues. CDR1 is MGHRA, CDR2 YSYEKL, per germline.